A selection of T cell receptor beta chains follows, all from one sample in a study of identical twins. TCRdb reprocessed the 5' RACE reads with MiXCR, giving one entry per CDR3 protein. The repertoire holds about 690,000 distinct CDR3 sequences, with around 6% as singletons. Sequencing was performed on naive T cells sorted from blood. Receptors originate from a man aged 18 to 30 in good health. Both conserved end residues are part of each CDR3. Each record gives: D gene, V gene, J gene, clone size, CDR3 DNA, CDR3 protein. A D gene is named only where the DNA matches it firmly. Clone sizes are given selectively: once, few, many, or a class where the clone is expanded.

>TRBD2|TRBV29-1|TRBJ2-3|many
TGCAGCGTTTTAGGCCGTAGGGTAGCGGGAACAGATACGCAGTATTTT
CSVLGRRVAGTDTQYF
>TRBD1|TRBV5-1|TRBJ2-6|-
TGCGCCAGCAGCTTTCTCGGGACAGGGGTGTCTGGGGCCAACGTCCTGACTTTC
CASSFLGTGVSGANVLTF
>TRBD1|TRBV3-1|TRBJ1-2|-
TGTGCCAGCAGCCACGGGACAGCCCATGGCTACACCTTC
CASSHGTAHGYTF
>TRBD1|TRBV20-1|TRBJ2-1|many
TGCAGTGCTCCAAGGACAGGGGGCCTACACAATGAGCAGTTCTTC
CSAPRTGGLHNEQFF
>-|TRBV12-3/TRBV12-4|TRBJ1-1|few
TGTGCCAGCACCTCCCGTTATGAGGTGGACACTGAAGCTTTCTTT
CASTSRYEVDTEAFF
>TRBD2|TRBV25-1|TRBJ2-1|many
TGTGCCAGCAGTGATAGCGGGAGGATAGACAATGAGCAGTTCTTC
CASSDSGRIDNEQFF
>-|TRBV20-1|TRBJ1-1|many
TGCAGTGCTAGTCTCGGGCCTGAAGCTTTCTTT
CSASLGPEAFF
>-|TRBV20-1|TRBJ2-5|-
TGCAGTGCTAGAGTAGGTCCGCAGCGAGAGACCCAGTACTTC
CSARVGPQRETQYF
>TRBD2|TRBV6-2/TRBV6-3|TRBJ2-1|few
TGTGCCAGCAGTTACGATTTTGAAGGGACTACCTACAATGAGCAGTTCTTC
CASSYDFEGTTYNEQFF
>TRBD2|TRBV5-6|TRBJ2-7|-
TGTGCCAGCAGGGGAAAACTCTCGGGACTAGCGGCCTACGAGCAGTACTTC
CASRGKLSGLAAYEQYF
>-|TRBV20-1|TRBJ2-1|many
TGCAGTGCGCCCAGGGCGGCTCCTAACAATGAGCAGTTCTTC
CSAPRAAPNNEQFF
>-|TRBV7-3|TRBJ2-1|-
TGTGCCAGCAGCTTGCGTCTGGGTCGCAATGAGCAGTTCTTC
CASSLRLGRNEQFF
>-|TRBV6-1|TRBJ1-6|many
TGTGCCAGCAGTGAAGGGGCGGGGGACATGGTACCCCTCCACTTT
CASSEGAGDMVPLHF
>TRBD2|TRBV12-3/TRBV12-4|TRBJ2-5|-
TGTGCCAGCTCCCCTGGGACTAGCGGGAGAGGGTGGGGACAAGAGACCCAGTACTTC
CASSPGTSGRGWGQETQYF
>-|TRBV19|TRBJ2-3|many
TGTGCCAGTAGTTCTCATGGTGGGGCAGGCACAGATACGCAGTATTTT
CASSSHGGAGTDTQYF
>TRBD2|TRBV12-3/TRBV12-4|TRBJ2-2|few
TGTGCCAGCAGTGATATAGCGGGAGGGCCCCCCGGGGAGCTGTTTTTT
CASSDIAGGPPGELFF